The 17 T cell receptor beta chains in this list originate from one sample, sequenced in a study of monozygotic twins with inflammatory bowel disease. From the 5' RACE reads, TCRdb lists one entry per CDR3 protein and no DNA. This sample's table has approximately 300,000 distinct CDR3 sequences. Sequenced material: blood. The origin of the receptors is a human donor with ulcerative colitis or Crohn's disease, or a healthy co-twin of an affected twin (not recorded which).

This rearrangement joins TRBV15 to TRBJ1-3; without DNA, the TCRdb call of TRBD1 cannot be checked. From germline, CDR1 is LNHNV and CDR2 YYDKDF (reference sequence). The CDR3 extends over 16 amino acids. The CDR3 region is CATSRDRGRGGNTIYF.

The rearrangement joins TRBV11-2 to TRBJ2-1; TCRdb names TRBD2, which stays unverified in the absence of DNA. The CDR3 sequence is 18 residues long. Germline V gene lookup returns CDR1 SGHAT and CDR2 FQNNGV. The CDR3: CASSFRSAVAGGRNEQFF.

The chain joins TRBV10-3 to TRBJ1-5; TCRdb outputs TRBD1, but without DNA this stays unchecked. Germline V gives CDR1 ENHRY, CDR2 SYGVKD. The CDR3 is 16 amino acids. CDR3 in amino acids: CAISAGQGGSNQPQHF.

This chain links TRBV12-3 or TRBV12-4 with TRBJ2-1; there is no DNA to check the TCRdb D call of TRBD2. The CDR3 contains 18 residues. The CDR3 is CASRRDGTSGFSYNEQFF.

V usage is TRBV6-4 and J usage is TRBJ2-2; TCRdb's assignment of TRBD2 cannot be checked, as there is no DNA. The length of the CDR3 is 16 residues. The germline gives CDR1 MRHNA, CDR2 SNTAGT. CDR3 sequence: CASSDRGGANTGELFF.

The gene calls are TRBV5-1 and TRBJ1-1. Germline V gene sequence: CDR1 SGHRS, CDR2 YFSETQ. The CDR3 runs to 12 residues. CDR3 region: CASSWGNTEAFF.

This rearrangement joins TRBV20-1 to TRBJ2-1. Germline values: CDR1 DFQATT, CDR2 SNEGSKA (reference sequence). The CDR3 loop spans 15 amino acids. The CDR3 here is CSARPKRPSYNEQFF.

The V call is TRBV20-1, the J call TRBJ2-1. This CDR3 is built from 11 residues. The germline V gene encodes CDR1 DFQATT and CDR2 SNEGSKA (reference sequence). The CDR3 spells CSASKGAAQFF.

V usage is TRBV27 and J usage is TRBJ1-1; as DNA is missing, the TRBD1 call by TCRdb cannot be tested. The CDR3 extends over 16 amino acids. Germline CDR1 reads MNHEY; CDR2 reads SMNVEV (reference sequence). CDR3 residues: CASKGGTGGKFFRAFF.

V and J are TRBV12-3 or TRBV12-4 and TRBJ2-2; TCRdb lists TRBD1, though no DNA is available to test this call. This CDR3 has 14 residues. This CDR3 reads CASRDRVGTGELFF.

The genes are TRBV7-9 and TRBJ2-3. The length of the CDR3 is 14 residues. The germline CDR1 and CDR2 sequences are SEHNR and FQNEAQ (reference sequence). CDR3 sequence: CASSLEKYTDTQYF.

The chain combines TRBV7-9 with TRBJ2-1; TCRdb's D gene call, TRBD2, goes unchecked for lack of DNA. The CDR3 runs to 14 residues. Germline V CDR1 and CDR2: SEHNR, FQNEAQ (reference sequence). This CDR3 reads CASSFEGGGAEQFF.

This chain links TRBV7-2 with TRBJ1-3; with no DNA, the TCRdb D assignment of TRBD1 cannot be verified. This CDR3 is 15 amino acids long. Germline values: CDR1 SGHTA, CDR2 FQGNSA. CDR3 sequence reads: CASSWYRTAGNTIYF.

The rearrangement joins TRBV7-7 to TRBJ2-2; checking the TCRdb D call of TRBD1 is not possible without DNA. The germline V gene has CDR1 SSHAT and CDR2 FNYEAQ (reference sequence). The CDR3 runs 14 residues. CDR3 amino acids: CASSFGQYTGELFF. The full variable domain, in which reference TRBV7-7 and TRBJ2-2 provide the parts outside the CDR3, is GAGVSQSPRYKVTKRGQDVTLRCDPISSHATLYWYQQALGQGPEFLTYFNYEAQPDKSGLPSDRFSAERPEGSISTLTIQRTEQRDSAMYRCASSFGQYTGELFFGEGSRLTVL.

The chain couples TRBV5-5 to TRBJ2-3; TCRdb gives TRBD1 as the D gene, but with no DNA this cannot be confirmed. This CDR3 is built from 17 residues. Germline CDR1 reads SGHKS; CDR2 reads YYEKEE (reference sequence). The CDR3 spells CASSLTRTGGFTDTQYF.

J is TRBJ2-5 and V is TRBV6-5. Germline V gives CDR1 MNHEY, CDR2 SVGAGI. This CDR3 comprises 15 residues. This CDR3 reads CASSYFAGIPETQYF.

The chain carries TRBV6-6 and TRBJ2-7; checking the TCRdb D call of TRBD1 is not possible without DNA. The CDR3 loop spans 14 amino acids. The V gene's germline CDR1 is MNHNY and CDR2 SVGAGI (reference sequence). The CDR3 loop is CASSPEGQLDEQYF.